These T cell receptor beta chains were read from a single sample in a study of CD8 T cells in Susac syndrome. Via MiXCR, TCRdb re-called the immunoSEQ multiplex PCR reads, giving one row per CDR3 protein. The data hold about 200,000 distinct CDR3 sequences, with 90% to 95% observed a single time. The sample consisted of CD4+ T cells from PBMCs. The receptors stem from a human donor with multiple sclerosis. CDR3s leave out the opening cysteine and the closing phenylalanine or tryptophan. The order of the fields is V gene, CDR3 protein.

>TRBV12-3/TRBV12-4
ASRRGTGTSDGYT
>TRBV29-1
SVKGQGKETQY
>TRBV24-1
ATSDPGTGGNEQF
>TRBV24-1
ATSDAPRTGMGELF
>TRBV29-1
SVARGSSYNEQF
>TRBV20-1
SARVQGGTEAF
>TRBV14
ASSQGTTQGYNEQF
>TRBV4-2
ASQAGGTKETQY
>TRBV29-1
SVGYNEQF
>TRBV6-2/TRBV6-3
ASSGRGLNTEAF
>TRBV29-1
SAQKGTGVYEQY
>TRBV27
ASSFQDRYEQY
>TRBV6-6
ASTGTGSYEQY
>TRBV10-3
AISESIGKGPYEQY
>TRBV3-1
ASSQLIGTTPYEQY
>TRBV13
ASSLASRTEANYGYT
>TRBV3-1
ASSRDQGANTEAF
>TRBV9
ASSHAGYTEAF
>TRBV3-1
ASSQATGLASYEQY
>TRBV7-2
ASSLHGDVTYGYT
>TRBV29-1
SVEDRYYNEQF
>TRBV12-3/TRBV12-4
ASNQQGDSYEQY
>TRBV7-2
ASSLDSWSPLH
>TRBV7-8
ASSKQGSYNEQF
>TRBV29-1
SVGRGTPYLSAF
>TRBV30
AWSVEAEAF